The 8 T cell receptor beta chains given below trace back to one sample, sequenced in a study of blood T cell repertoires in COVID-19. Sequenced by immunoSEQ multiplex PCR; TCRdb stores in-frame clones only, minus some. The table has 100,000 to 150,000 clones, roughly 72% seen once. What was sequenced was peripheral blood. The receptors were sampled from a man between 60 and 75 years old with acute or convalescent COVID-19.

The chain has TRBV2 and TRBJ1-1, with D perhaps TRBD1 (6 bases). Germline V CDR1 and CDR2: SNHLY, FYNNEI. The CDR3 has 12 amino acids. Trimming pared 7 bases from V and 1 base from J, leaving 7 bases between. CDR3 nucleotide sequence: TGTGCCAGCACACAGGGGAACACTGAAGCTTTCTTT. Amino acid sequence: CASTQGNTEAFF. The full variable domain, rest sourced from reference TRBV2 and TRBJ1-1, is EPEVTQTPSHQVTQMGQEVILRCVPISNHLYFYWYRQILGQKVEFLVSFYNNEISEKSEIFDDQFSVERPDGSNFTLKIRSTKLEDSAMYFCASTQGNTEAFFGQGTRLTVV.

The chain links TRBV3-1 (or the pseudogene TRBV3-2) to TRBJ2-7, with 8 bases lining up with TRBD2. CDR1 and CDR2 from the germline V gene are LGHDT and YNNKEL (reference sequence). The CDR3 consists of 15 residues. Unmatched junction bases numbered 10, after V lost 5 bases and J lost 4 bases. The CDR3: CASSYSGTSDYEQYF. In nucleotides, the CDR3 is TGTGCCAGCAGCTACTCCGGGACTAGTGATTACGAGCAGTACTTC.

The rearrangement uses TRBV15 and TRBJ1-4; D gene unclear. Germline CDR1 LNHNV, CDR2 YYDKDF (reference sequence). Trimming removed 6 bases at V and 1 base at J, with 9 bases between. The CDR3 length is 14 residues. CDR3 sequence (DNA): TGTGCCACCAGGCGGGGTCAAACTAATGAAAAACTGTTTTTT. As protein: CATRRGQTNEKLFF.

V usage is TRBV18 and J usage is TRBJ2-7, with D hard to call. The CDR3 runs to 15 residues. The ends were cut back, 1 base at V and 0 bases at J, with 10 bases in the middle. Germline V gene lookup returns CDR1 KGHSH and CDR2 LQKENI. CDR3 coding DNA: TGTGCCAGCTCACCACTAGCCCAAAGCTCCTACGAGCAGTACTTC. Protein: CASSPLAQSSYEQYF. Complete variable domain (other parts from reference TRBV18 and TRBJ2-7): NAGVMQNPRHLVRRRGQEARLRCSPMKGHSHVYWYRQLPEEGLKFMVYLQKENIIDESGMPKERFSAEFPKEGPSILRIQQVVRGDSAAYFCASSPLAQSSYEQYFGPGTRLTVT.

The gene calls are TRBV5-6 and TRBJ1-1, with 9 bases that match TRBD1. This CDR3 has 16 residues. Germline assignment: CDR1 SGHDT and CDR2 YYEEEE. Trimming removed 0 bases from V and 12 bases from J; junction bases left unmatched: 15. The CDR3 reads CASSLAGTGSGRRPFF. CDR3 in DNA: TGTGCCAGCAGCTTGGCCGGGACAGGGAGTGGACGCCGGCCTTTCTTT.

This clone was counted between two and nine times. The rearrangement uses TRBV4-1 and TRBJ2-3; the match to TRBD2 covers 7 bases. The CDR3 runs 19 residues. V gave up 0 bases and J gave up 0 bases; unmatched junction bases: 12. CDR1 and CDR2 (germline): MGHRA, YSYEKL. The chain's CDR3 is CASSQERAAGQTSTDTQYF. CDR3 sequence (DNA): TGCGCCAGCAGCCAAGAAAGGGCAGCGGGGCAAACTAGCACAGATACGCAGTATTTT.

V usage is TRBV5-1 and J usage is TRBJ2-3, with TRBD2 identical over 11 bases. CDR3 size: 17 residues. The J segment lost 1 base and the V segment lost 0 bases, leaving 4 bases of the junction unmatched. From germline, CDR1 is SGHRS and CDR2 YFSETQ. The CDR3, as DNA: TGCGCCAGCAGCTTGGCCAATAGCGGGAGGGGCACAGATACGCAGTATTTT. Protein product: CASSLANSGRGTDTQYF.

This chain links TRBV24-1 with TRBJ2-1, with TRBD2 identical over 12 bases. V dropped 0 bases and J dropped 9; count of bases not matched to a gene: 2. CDR3 length: 15 amino acids. In germline, CDR1 is KGHDR, CDR2 SFDVKD. In nucleotides, the CDR3 is TGTGCCACCAGTGATTTGCTAGCGGGAGGGACTGAGCAGTTCTTC. This sequence encodes CATSDLLAGGTEQFF.